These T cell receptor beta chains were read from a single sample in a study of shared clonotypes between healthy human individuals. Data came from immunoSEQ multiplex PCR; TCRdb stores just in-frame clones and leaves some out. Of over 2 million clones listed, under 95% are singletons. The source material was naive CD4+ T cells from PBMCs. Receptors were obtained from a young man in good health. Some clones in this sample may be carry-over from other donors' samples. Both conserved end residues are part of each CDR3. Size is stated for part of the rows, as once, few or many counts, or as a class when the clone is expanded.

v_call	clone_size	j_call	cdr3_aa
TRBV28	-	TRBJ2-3	CASSPPGGADTQYF
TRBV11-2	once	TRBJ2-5	CASSLEVETQYF
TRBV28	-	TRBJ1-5	CASSLPTTGGNQPQHF
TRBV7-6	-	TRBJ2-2	CASSLVESGELFF
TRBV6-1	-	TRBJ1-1	CASSVRGRVNTEAFF
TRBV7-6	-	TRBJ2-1	CASSPLAGESYNEQFF
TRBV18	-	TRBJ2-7	CASSQALAGVGEQYF
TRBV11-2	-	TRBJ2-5	CASSFTGYPQETQYF
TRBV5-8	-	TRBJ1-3	CASSSGFSGNTIYF
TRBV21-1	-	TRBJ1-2	CASSQDRVINGYTF
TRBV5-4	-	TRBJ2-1	CASSLGTSADEQFF
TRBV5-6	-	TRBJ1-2	CASSLTEKAFYGYTF
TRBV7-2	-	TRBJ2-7	CASSLVRASLEQYF
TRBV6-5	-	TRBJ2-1	CASSYSTVNNEQFF
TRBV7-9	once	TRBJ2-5	CASSLGTGKETQYF
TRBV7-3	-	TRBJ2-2	CASSLRAAGELFF